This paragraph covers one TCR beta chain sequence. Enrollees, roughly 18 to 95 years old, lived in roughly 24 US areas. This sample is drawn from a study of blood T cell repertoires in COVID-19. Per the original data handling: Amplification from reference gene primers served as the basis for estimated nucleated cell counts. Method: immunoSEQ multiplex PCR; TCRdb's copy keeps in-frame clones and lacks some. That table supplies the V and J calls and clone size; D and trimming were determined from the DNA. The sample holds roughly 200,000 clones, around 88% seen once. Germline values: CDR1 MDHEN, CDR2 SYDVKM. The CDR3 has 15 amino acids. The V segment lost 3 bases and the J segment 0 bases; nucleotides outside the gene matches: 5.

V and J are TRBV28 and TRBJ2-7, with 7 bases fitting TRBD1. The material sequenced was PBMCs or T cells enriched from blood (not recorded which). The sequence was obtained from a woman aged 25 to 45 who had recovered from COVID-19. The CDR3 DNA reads TGTGCCAGCAGTTTTAAACAGGGGATCTCCTACGAGCAGTACTTC. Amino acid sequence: CASSFKQGISYEQYF.